Below, 17 T cell receptor beta chains from the same sample are listed, as sequenced in a study of T cell responses to AZD1222 COVID-19 vaccine. Repertoires were generated with immunoSEQ multiplex PCR, while TCRdb's copy carries only in-frame clones and drops some. There are 130,000 to 150,000 clones in the sample; about 92% occur only once, and 1.5% to 2% lies in the top ten. The material sequenced was peripheral blood, taken on day 0 of AZD1222 vaccination. These receptors originate from an adult in good health.

The rearrangement uses TRBV5-5 and TRBJ1-1; D unclear. This CDR3 contains 12 residues. CDR1 is SGHKS, CDR2 YYEKEE, per germline (reference sequence). Trimming took off 2 bases at V and 6 bases at J, with 8 bases between the two ends. CDR3 sequence: CASSFGSSEAFF. CDR3 nucleotides: TGTGCCAGCAGCTTTGGCAGCTCTGAAGCTTTCTTT.

The chain carries TRBV9 and TRBJ1-4; D is possibly TRBD1 (5 bases). The V gene lost 3 bases and the J gene lost 0 bases, with 9 bases spanning the gap. This CDR3 comprises 15 residues. The germline V gene has CDR1 SGDLS and CDR2 YYNGEE. CDR3 sequence reads: CASSARAATNEKLFF. The CDR3 DNA reads TGTGCCAGCAGCGCCAGGGCTGCAACTAATGAAAAACTGTTTTTT.

V gene TRBV19 combines with J gene TRBJ2-3; no definite D call. V dropped 9 bases and J dropped 3 bases, with 16 bases sitting between them. CDR3 length: 14 residues. The V gene's germline CDR1 is LNHDA and CDR2 SQIVND (reference sequence). CDR3 region: CASNPPQVTDTQYF. CDR3 nucleotides: TGTGCCAGCAATCCCCCCCAAGTGACAGATACGCAGTATTTT.

The chain is built from TRBV27 and TRBJ2-3; D remains ambiguous. Trimming shortened V by 7 bases and J by 5 bases, and 7 bases separated the two germline ends. In germline, CDR1 is MNHEY, CDR2 SMNVEV (reference sequence). CDR3 size: 11 residues. In DNA, the CDR3 is TGTGCCAGCAATTCCGGAGATACGCAGTATTTT. Protein: CASNSGDTQYF.

The rearrangement links TRBV18 to TRBJ2-1; perhaps TRBD2 as D (6 bases). Germline CDR1 reads KGHSH; CDR2 reads LQKENI. The CDR3 runs to 16 residues. V was clipped by 6 bases and J by 0 bases, with 15 bases between them. The DNA of the CDR3 is TGTGCCAGCTCCTCGCAGCGGGCCGACTCCTACAATGAGCAGTTCTTC. It is translated as CASSSQRADSYNEQFF.

This clone appeared a single time. The same CDR3 also results from other DNA sequences found in this sample. The chain uses TRBV12-3 or TRBV12-4 and TRBJ1-2; D gene uncertain. V was shortened by 1 base and J by 7 bases, with 4 bases between the two germline ends. This CDR3 comprises 11 residues. The CDR3 nucleotides read TGTGCCAGCAGTTTAGGTGGTGGCTACACCTTC. It translates to CASSLGGGYTF.

Comment on this clone: The junction departs from germline at one end; a sequencing error may be responsible. The V call is TRBV7-9, the J call TRBJ2-6, with D possibly TRBD2 on 9 matching bases. There are 16 residues in the CDR3. Germline CDR1 SEHNR, CDR2 FQNEAQ (reference sequence). CDR3 bases: TGTGCCAGCAGCCTAGCGGGACAGGCTGGGGCCAACGTCCTGACTTTC. This codes for CASSLAGQAGANVLTF.

CDR3: CASSLNGGGYYGYTF. CDR3 DNA sequence: TGTGCCAGCAGCTTGAATGGAGGGGGCTACTATGGCTACACCTTC. The rearrangement uses TRBV7-3 and TRBJ1-2; 7 bases are shared with TRBD1. The J segment lost 3 bases and the V segment lost 3 bases, leaving 7 bases of the junction unmatched. The CDR3 is 15 residues long. CDR1 is SGHTA and CDR2 is FQGTGA in the germline V gene.

The table lists this clone with a count of one. The chain couples TRBV14 to TRBJ2-3, with D perhaps TRBD1 (6 bases). Germline V gene sequence: CDR1 SGHDN, CDR2 FVKESK. The CDR3 extends over 17 amino acids. Trimming took 5 bases from V and 3 from J, leaving 21 bases between them. This CDR3 reads CASSDHTGLVRTDTQYF. CDR3 sequence (DNA): TGTGCCAGCAGCGACCACACAGGGTTGGTTCGAACAGATACGCAGTATTTT.

The chain recombines TRBV13 with TRBJ1-2; D perhaps matches TRBD1 (6 bases). This CDR3 spans 13 amino acids. V was shortened by 5 bases and J by 8 bases, with 15 bases between the two germline ends. Per germline, CDR1 PRHDT and CDR2 FYEKMQ (reference sequence). The CDR3 nucleotides are TGTGCCAGCAGCCGCGGGGGGGCTGGCGGCTACACCTTC. This encodes CASSRGGAGGYTF.

V gene TRBV15 combines with J gene TRBJ2-1; TRBD1 is a possible D gene (6 bases). Trimming took 3 bases from V and 5 from J, leaving 14 bases between them. The CDR3 has 15 amino acids. Germline-derived CDR1 and CDR2 are LNHNV and YYDKDF (reference sequence). The CDR3 region is CATSRNTGMDNEQFF. The CDR3, as DNA: TGTGCCACCAGCAGGAACACAGGGATGGACAATGAGCAGTTCTTC.

This sequence joins TRBV14 and TRBJ2-5; either TRBD1 or TRBD2 may supply D (5 bases each). The CDR3 loop spans 12 amino acids. From germline, CDR1 is SGHDN and CDR2 FVKESK. V was trimmed by 4 bases and J by 5 bases, leaving 8 bases between them. The chain's CDR3 is CASSRWGETQYF. Written as DNA, the CDR3 is TGTGCCAGCAGCCGGTGGGGGGAGACCCAGTACTTC.

The chain couples TRBV11-2 to TRBJ1-1, with D unresolved. The CDR3 runs 15 residues. Per the germline V gene, CDR1 is SGHAT and CDR2 is FQNNGV. The V end was cut by 5 bases, the J end by 1 base, with 14 bases between. The CDR3 spells CASSLRDGRNTEAFF. Written as DNA, the CDR3 is TGTGCCAGCAGCCTCCGGGATGGGCGGAACACTGAAGCTTTCTTT.

The chain uses TRBV3-1 (or the pseudogene TRBV3-2) and TRBJ1-3, with 7 bases lining up with TRBD1. Germline CDR1 reads LGHDT; CDR2 reads YNNKEL (reference sequence). After removal of 6 bases from V and 4 bases from J, the junction contained 6 bases not matched to a gene. The CDR3 runs 14 residues. The chain's CDR3 is CASRPGTVGNTIYF. Written as DNA, the CDR3 is TGTGCCAGCAGACCCGGGACAGTAGGAAACACCATATATTTT.

This sequence joins TRBV27 and TRBJ2-1; 11 bases are shared with TRBD2. Unmatched junction bases numbered 11, after V lost 6 bases and J lost 10 bases. This CDR3 has 15 residues. Germline CDR1 is MNHEY and CDR2 is SMNVEV (reference sequence). CDR3: CASRPVAGGPGEQFF. DNA of the CDR3: TGTGCCAGCAGGCCCGTAGCGGGGGGGCCAGGGGAGCAGTTCTTC.

This clone was seen once. The chain combines TRBV9 with TRBJ1-2, with 9 nucleotides matching TRBD1. The CDR3 spans 14 residues. Germline V gene lookup returns CDR1 SGDLS and CDR2 YYNGEE. After removal of 3 bases from V and 5 bases from J, the junction contained 5 bases not matched to a gene. CDR3: CASSAAGTGYGYTF. The CDR3 bases are TGTGCCAGCAGCGCAGCCGGGACAGGGTATGGCTACACCTTC.

This clone showed up just once. This chain connects TRBV11-2 to TRBJ1-4; D possibly corresponds to TRBD1 (5 bases). The CDR3 extends over 14 amino acids. V was cut by 1 base and J by 8 bases, with 11 bases left in between. From germline, CDR1 is SGHAT and CDR2 FQNNGV. The CDR3 protein is CASSLAGLGEKLFF. The CDR3 DNA follows: TGTGCCAGCAGCTTAGCGGGACTGGGGGAAAAACTGTTTTTT.